This TCR beta chain emerged from a study of T cells in Graves' hyperthyroidism and ophthalmopathy. The study included ophthalmopathy patients with Clinical Activity Score at least 3, NOSPECS grade at least 4 and duration under 3 months. The ends were cut back, 3 bases at V and 5 bases at J, with 18 bases in the middle. The CDR3 has 16 residues. Per the germline V gene, CDR1 is LGHDT and CDR2 is YNNKEL (reference sequence). This clonotype was recorded many times. TCR beta CDR3 sequences were amplified from RNA transcripts. During a first-round RT-PCR of the TCR CDR3, the HTBI primer set was used. TCRdb called the multiplex PCR reads again in MiXCR, with one record for every CDR3 protein. The sample includes approximately 300,000 distinct CDR3 sequences, 15% to 20% of them seen just once.

Sequenced material: blood. The receptor was isolated from a woman aged 60-75 years with Graves' ophthalmopathy. The rearrangement uses TRBV3-1 and TRBJ2-3; possibly TRBD1 for D (6 bases). Here the CDR3 reads CASSQRTVGGGDTQYF. The CDR3 DNA reads TGTGCCAGCAGCCAGAGGACAGTTGGAGGAGGAGATACGCAGTATTTT.